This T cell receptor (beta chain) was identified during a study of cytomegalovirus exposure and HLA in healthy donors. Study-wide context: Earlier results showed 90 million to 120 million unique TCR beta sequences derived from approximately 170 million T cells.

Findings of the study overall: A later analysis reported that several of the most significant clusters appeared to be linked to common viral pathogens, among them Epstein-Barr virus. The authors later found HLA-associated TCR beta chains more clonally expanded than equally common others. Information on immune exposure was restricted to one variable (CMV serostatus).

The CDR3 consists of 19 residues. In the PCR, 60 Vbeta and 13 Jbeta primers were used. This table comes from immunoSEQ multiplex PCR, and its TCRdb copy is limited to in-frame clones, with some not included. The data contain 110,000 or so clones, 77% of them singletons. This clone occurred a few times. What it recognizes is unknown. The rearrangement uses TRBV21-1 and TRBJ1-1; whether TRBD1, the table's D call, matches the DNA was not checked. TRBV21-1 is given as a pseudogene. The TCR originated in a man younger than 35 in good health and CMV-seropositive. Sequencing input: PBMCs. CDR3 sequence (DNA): TGTGCCAGCAGCACTTCGACAGGTCCAAACACTGAAGCTTTCCGCGGGGCTTTCTTT. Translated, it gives CASSTSTGPNTEAFRGAFF.